This T cell receptor (beta chain) came from a study of blood T cells in healthy people across ages. Through a sample-barcoded 5' primer and a J-beta primer mix, a second PCR was run for about 7 to 12 cycles. MiXCR was run by TCRdb on the 5' RACE reads, yielding one entry per CDR3 protein. The repertoire holds 870,000 or so distinct CDR3 sequences, with 29% as singletons. Concerning this clonotype: No antigen is known for it.

CDR3 size: 15 residues. V was pared by 5 bases and J by 1 base, with 5 bases of the junction left unmatched. Whole-study results and caveats: Per-million-T-cell TCR beta diversity fell roughly linearly with age. Diversity figures derived from one million T cells were judged to underestimate the true value. Both naive CD4+ cell counts and diversity were greater in long-lived donors than in aged donors.

The sequencing input was blood. The chain employs TRBV12-3 or TRBV12-4 and TRBJ1-1, with TRBD1 matching over 9 bases. This clonotype was sampled from a woman of 80 years or more in good health. The CDR3 bases are TGTGCCAGCAGTCCGACAGGGGGATGGAACACTGAAGCTTTCTTT. Its translation: CASSPTGGWNTEAFF.